Listed below are T cell receptor beta chains from one sample, sequenced in a study of blood T cell repertoires in COVID-19. The assay was immunoSEQ multiplex PCR, and TCRdb's table has in-frame clones only and misses some. This table holds tens of thousands of clones, around 80% found once. Sequencing used peripheral blood. Source of these receptors: a man aged 50-59 years with active or convalescent COVID-19. Both conserved end residues are part of each CDR3. The order of the fields is J gene, V gene, clone size, D gene, CDR3 protein, CDR3 DNA. A D gene is named only where the DNA matches it firmly. Rows may omit the clone size; those that give it use once, few, many or a size class.

j_call: TRBJ2-2
v_call: TRBV29-1
clone_size: .
d_call: TRBD1
cdr3_aa: CSAMDRENTGELFF
cdr3_nt: TGCAGCGCCATGGACAGGGAGAACACCGGGGAGCTGTTTTTT

j_call: TRBJ2-2
v_call: TRBV5-8
clone_size: .
d_call: TRBD2
cdr3_aa: CASSSLAGANTGELFF
cdr3_nt: TGTGCCAGCAGCTCTTTAGCGGGGGCGAACACCGGGGAGCTGTTTTTT

j_call: TRBJ2-7
v_call: TRBV6-5
clone_size: .
d_call: .
cdr3_aa: CASSRDTSYEQYF
cdr3_nt: TGTGCCAGCAGTCGGGACACCTCCTACGAGCAGTACTTC

j_call: TRBJ1-5
v_call: TRBV4-1
clone_size: once
d_call: .
cdr3_aa: CASSQDIPVNQPQHF
cdr3_nt: TGCGCCAGCAGCCAAGATATCCCTGTCAATCAGCCCCAGCATTTT

j_call: TRBJ1-2
v_call: TRBV27
clone_size: .
d_call: .
cdr3_aa: CASSPQGTSDYGYTF
cdr3_nt: TGTGCCAGCAGTCCGCAGGGCACGTCTGACTATGGCTACACCTTC

j_call: TRBJ1-2
v_call: TRBV6-4
clone_size: .
d_call: TRBD1
cdr3_aa: CASSLQGAGGGYTF
cdr3_nt: TGTGCCAGCAGTCTACAGGGGGCCGGAGGGGGCTACACCTTC

j_call: TRBJ2-5
v_call: TRBV3-1/TRBV3-2
clone_size: .
d_call: .
cdr3_aa: CASSQEWAGPETQYF
cdr3_nt: TGTGCCAGCAGCCAAGAATGGGCAGGGCCAGAGACCCAGTACTTC

j_call: TRBJ2-2
v_call: TRBV7-9
clone_size: few
d_call: TRBD1
cdr3_aa: CASSPGQENTGELFF
cdr3_nt: TGTGCCAGCAGCCCGGGACAGGAGAACACCGGGGAGCTGTTTTTT

j_call: TRBJ1-6
v_call: TRBV6-5
clone_size: .
d_call: TRBD1
cdr3_aa: CASRGGFNSPLHF
cdr3_nt: TGTGCCAGCAGAGGGGGCTTTAATTCACCCCTCCACTTT

j_call: TRBJ2-3
v_call: TRBV5-1
clone_size: .
d_call: .
cdr3_aa: CASSLWRADTQYF
cdr3_nt: TGCGCCAGCAGCCTCTGGAGAGCAGATACGCAGTATTTT

j_call: TRBJ2-5
v_call: TRBV24-1
clone_size: .
d_call: TRBD1
cdr3_aa: CATSDPRTGGIETQYF
cdr3_nt: TGTGCCACCAGTGATCCACGGACAGGGGGAATAGAGACCCAGTACTTC

j_call: TRBJ2-5
v_call: TRBV12-3/TRBV12-4
clone_size: few
d_call: TRBD2
cdr3_aa: CASSLGTSGGPYF
cdr3_nt: TGTGCCAGCAGTTTAGGGACTAGCGGGGGGCCTTACTTC

j_call: TRBJ2-3
v_call: TRBV3-1/TRBV3-2
clone_size: .
d_call: TRBD2
cdr3_aa: CASSTGTSGGATDTQYF
cdr3_nt: TGTGCCAGCAGCACCGGGACTAGCGGGGGGGCGACAGATACGCAGTATTTT

j_call: TRBJ2-3
v_call: TRBV15
clone_size: .
d_call: TRBD2
cdr3_aa: CATSSGTSGVTDTQYF
cdr3_nt: TGTGCCACCAGCAGTGGGACTAGCGGGGTAACAGATACGCAGTATTTT

j_call: TRBJ2-3
v_call: TRBV28
clone_size: .
d_call: .
cdr3_aa: CASSSPPAGAPHTQYF
cdr3_nt: TGTGCCAGCAGTTCGCCCCCTGCGGGGGCCCCCCATACGCAGTATTTT

j_call: TRBJ1-3
v_call: TRBV9
clone_size: .
d_call: .
cdr3_aa: CASSSLRGDGNTIYF
cdr3_nt: TGTGCCAGCAGCTCACTCAGGGGAGACGGAAACACCATATATTTT

j_call: TRBJ2-7
v_call: TRBV3-1/TRBV3-2
clone_size: .
d_call: .
cdr3_aa: CASSQDGGFGTGAYEQYF
cdr3_nt: TGTGCCAGCAGCCAAGATGGTGGCTTTGGGACGGGAGCCTACGAGCAGTACTTC

j_call: TRBJ1-2
v_call: TRBV6-5
clone_size: .
d_call: .
cdr3_aa: CASSSPGWAGAGYTF
cdr3_nt: TGTGCCAGCAGTTCGCCAGGATGGGCAGGGGCTGGCTACACCTTC

j_call: TRBJ1-3
v_call: TRBV4-1
clone_size: .
d_call: .
cdr3_aa: CASSQDGDGVGGIFSGNTIYF
cdr3_nt: TGCGCCAGCAGCCAAGATGGGGACGGGGTAGGGGGTATCTTCTCTGGAAACACCATATATTTT

j_call: TRBJ2-1
v_call: TRBV10-2
clone_size: .
d_call: TRBD2
cdr3_aa: CASLLRGGNEQFF
cdr3_nt: TGCGCCAGTTTGTTGCGGGGGGGCAATGAGCAGTTCTTC

j_call: TRBJ1-2
v_call: TRBV5-4
clone_size: once
d_call: .
cdr3_aa: CASSLEGLGGGGYTF
cdr3_nt: TGTGCCAGCAGCTTGGAAGGCCTGGGAGGTGGTGGCTACACCTTC

j_call: TRBJ1-5
v_call: TRBV28
clone_size: .
d_call: TRBD1
cdr3_aa: CASSNTGGSNQPQHF
cdr3_nt: TGTGCCAGCAGTAATACAGGGGGGAGCAATCAGCCCCAGCATTTT

j_call: TRBJ2-3
v_call: TRBV30
clone_size: .
d_call: .
cdr3_aa: CAWRRGGAGDTQYF
cdr3_nt: TGTGCCTGGAGGAGGGGGGGGGCAGGAGATACGCAGTATTTT

j_call: TRBJ2-3
v_call: TRBV5-1
clone_size: .
d_call: .
cdr3_aa: CASSLGQDKLSSTDTQYF
cdr3_nt: TGCGCCAGCAGCTTGGGACAGGATAAACTTTCTAGCACAGATACGCAGTATTTT

j_call: TRBJ2-4
v_call: TRBV7-2
clone_size: .
d_call: .
cdr3_aa: CASSLMGGHSNIQYF
cdr3_nt: TGTGCCAGCAGCTTAATGGGGGGGCATAGTAACATTCAGTACTTC

j_call: TRBJ1-2
v_call: TRBV7-2
clone_size: .
d_call: .
cdr3_aa: CASSLQTEAGGYTF
cdr3_nt: TGTGCCAGCAGCCTACAGACAGAGGCTGGAGGCTACACCTTC

j_call: TRBJ2-4
v_call: TRBV11-2
clone_size: .
d_call: TRBD1
cdr3_aa: CASSPRDRGDGIQYF
cdr3_nt: TGTGCCAGCAGCCCCCGGGACAGGGGTGACGGCATTCAGTACTTC

j_call: TRBJ2-2
v_call: TRBV4-1
clone_size: .
d_call: .
cdr3_aa: CASSQDLGRNTGELFF
cdr3_nt: TGCGCCAGCAGCCAAGATCTTGGCAGGAACACCGGGGAGCTGTTTTTT

j_call: TRBJ2-7
v_call: TRBV6-5
clone_size: .
d_call: TRBD1
cdr3_aa: CASSYSAGGYEQYF
cdr3_nt: TGTGCCAGCAGTTACTCCGCAGGGGGCTACGAGCAGTACTTC

j_call: TRBJ2-7
v_call: TRBV19
clone_size: .
d_call: TRBD1
cdr3_aa: CASSTLTGAYEQYF
cdr3_nt: TGTGCCAGTAGTACCCTGACAGGGGCCTACGAGCAGTACTTC

j_call: TRBJ1-5
v_call: TRBV4-1
clone_size: .
d_call: .
cdr3_aa: CASSQDAAFRSNQPQHF
cdr3_nt: TGCGCCAGCAGCCAAGATGCGGCCTTTCGTAGCAATCAGCCCCAGCATTTT

j_call: TRBJ2-2
v_call: TRBV28
clone_size: .
d_call: .
cdr3_aa: CASSLPGTNTGELFF
cdr3_nt: TGTGCCAGCAGTTTGCCAGGGACAAACACCGGGGAGCTGTTTTTT

j_call: TRBJ2-7
v_call: TRBV7-9
clone_size: once
d_call: TRBD1
cdr3_aa: CASSPGTGVYEQYF
cdr3_nt: TGTGCCAGCAGCCCCGGGACAGGGGTTTACGAGCAGTACTTC

j_call: TRBJ2-1
v_call: TRBV12-3/TRBV12-4
clone_size: .
d_call: TRBD2
cdr3_aa: CASTPGLAGGVF
cdr3_nt: TGTGCCAGCACCCCCGGACTAGCGGGGGGGGTCTTC

j_call: TRBJ1-5
v_call: TRBV6-5
clone_size: .
d_call: TRBD1
cdr3_aa: CASSDRGFSHQPQHF
cdr3_nt: TGTGCCAGTTCGGACAGGGGCTTTTCCCATCAGCCCCAGCATTTT

j_call: TRBJ2-1
v_call: TRBV24-1
clone_size: .
d_call: .
cdr3_aa: CATSDAPGRALYNEQFF
cdr3_nt: TGTGCCACCAGTGATGCCCCCGGGCGGGCCCTCTACAATGAGCAGTTCTTC

j_call: TRBJ1-1
v_call: TRBV5-1
clone_size: .
d_call: .
cdr3_aa: CASSLGTANTEAFF
cdr3_nt: TGCGCCAGCAGCTTGGGGACAGCGAACACTGAAGCTTTCTTT

j_call: TRBJ1-1
v_call: TRBV9
clone_size: .
d_call: .
cdr3_aa: CASSRGGLNTEAFF
cdr3_nt: TGTGCCAGCAGCCGGGGAGGATTGAACACTGAAGCTTTCTTT

j_call: TRBJ1-5
v_call: TRBV28
clone_size: .
d_call: .
cdr3_aa: CASSSGRRGSNQPQHF
cdr3_nt: TGTGCCAGCAGTTCCGGCAGGAGGGGTAGCAATCAGCCCCAGCATTTT

j_call: TRBJ1-1
v_call: TRBV5-1
clone_size: .
d_call: TRBD1
cdr3_aa: CASSSGTGGGTEAFF
cdr3_nt: TGCGCCAGCAGCTCTGGGACAGGGGGTGGTACTGAAGCTTTCTTT

j_call: TRBJ2-1
v_call: TRBV13
clone_size: .
d_call: .
cdr3_aa: CASSGLGHNNEQFF
cdr3_nt: TGTGCCAGCAGCGGGTTGGGACATAACAATGAGCAGTTCTTC

j_call: TRBJ2-5
v_call: TRBV20-1
clone_size: .
d_call: .
cdr3_aa: CSASEAQETQYF
cdr3_nt: TGCAGTGCTAGTGAGGCCCAAGAGACCCAGTACTTC

j_call: TRBJ1-2
v_call: TRBV3-1/TRBV3-2
clone_size: .
d_call: TRBD1
cdr3_aa: CASSAGTGANYGYTF
cdr3_nt: TGTGCCAGCTCCGCAGGGACAGGAGCTAACTATGGCTACACCTTC

j_call: TRBJ2-5
v_call: TRBV14
clone_size: .
d_call: .
cdr3_aa: CASSQDTVLETQYF
cdr3_nt: TGTGCCAGCAGCCAAGATACGGTCCTGGAGACCCAGTACTTC

j_call: TRBJ1-4
v_call: TRBV7-2
clone_size: .
d_call: .
cdr3_aa: CASSLILGEGEKLFF
cdr3_nt: TGTGCCAGCAGCTTAATTCTGGGGGAGGGTGAAAAACTGTTTTTT

j_call: TRBJ2-5
v_call: TRBV3-1/TRBV3-2
clone_size: .
d_call: TRBD2
cdr3_aa: CASSQETSGWETQYF
cdr3_nt: TGTGCCAGCAGCCAAGAGACTAGCGGATGGGAGACCCAGTACTTC

j_call: TRBJ2-7
v_call: TRBV5-6
clone_size: few
d_call: TRBD2
cdr3_aa: CASGGLAYEQYF
cdr3_nt: TGTGCCAGCGGCGGACTAGCGTACGAGCAGTACTTC

j_call: TRBJ2-5
v_call: TRBV7-2
clone_size: .
d_call: .
cdr3_aa: CASSLDPARLETQYF
cdr3_nt: TGTGCCAGCAGCTTAGATCCAGCAAGACTGGAGACCCAGTACTTC

j_call: TRBJ2-1
v_call: TRBV10-3
clone_size: few
d_call: TRBD1
cdr3_aa: CAIRDDRGLPYNEQFF
cdr3_nt: TGTGCCATCAGGGATGACAGGGGGTTACCCTACAATGAGCAGTTCTTC

j_call: TRBJ2-1
v_call: TRBV5-6
clone_size: .
d_call: TRBD1
cdr3_aa: CASSPPWDRDYNEQFF
cdr3_nt: TGTGCCAGCAGCCCCCCCTGGGACAGGGACTACAATGAGCAGTTCTTC

j_call: TRBJ2-5
v_call: TRBV2
clone_size: once
d_call: .
cdr3_aa: CASSEARLAWETQYF
cdr3_nt: TGTGCCAGCAGTGAAGCGCGGCTAGCTTGGGAGACCCAGTACTTC

j_call: TRBJ1-4
v_call: TRBV27
clone_size: .
d_call: .
cdr3_aa: CASSSSTGRINEKLFF
cdr3_nt: TGTGCCAGCAGTTCCTCGACAGGTAGAATTAATGAAAAACTGTTTTTT

j_call: TRBJ1-1
v_call: TRBV6-5
clone_size: few
d_call: .
cdr3_aa: CASSYLPTVMNTEAFF
cdr3_nt: TGTGCCAGCAGTTACCTCCCGACAGTCATGAACACTGAAGCTTTCTTT

j_call: TRBJ1-1
v_call: TRBV28
clone_size: .
d_call: .
cdr3_aa: CASSTLQVSSPAFF
cdr3_nt: TGTGCCAGCAGTACGCTACAGGTTTCCTCTCCAGCTTTCTTT

j_call: TRBJ2-5
v_call: TRBV28
clone_size: once
d_call: TRBD1
cdr3_aa: CASSSDLTGGYETQYF
cdr3_nt: TGTGCCAGCAGTTCCGACCTCACAGGGGGCTATGAGACCCAGTACTTC

j_call: TRBJ2-3
v_call: TRBV7-2
clone_size: .
d_call: .
cdr3_aa: CASSLGQWSTDTQYF
cdr3_nt: TGTGCCAGCAGCTTAGGACAATGGAGCACAGATACGCAGTATTTT

j_call: TRBJ2-1
v_call: TRBV2
clone_size: .
d_call: TRBD2
cdr3_aa: CASRVGLAGASVF
cdr3_nt: TGTGCCAGCAGGGTAGGACTAGCGGGGGCCTCTGTCTTC

j_call: TRBJ2-3
v_call: TRBV9
clone_size: .
d_call: TRBD2
cdr3_aa: CASSVAAGGQDTQYF
cdr3_nt: TGTGCCAGCAGCGTAGCAGCGGGGGGGCAAGATACGCAGTATTTT